This T cell receptor beta chain came from a study of molecular identifiers for immune sequencing clone quantification. About the study: Four of five RNA aliquots from approximately 22,000 or 94,000 naive CD8 T cells were sequenced. General observations from the study: A single cell's spiked Jurkat TCR RNA was reportedly detectable among 950,000 to 1,000,000 naive cells.

This clonotype was counted ten times or more. Its antigen is unknown. The CDR3 has 15 amino acids. Trimming cost V 8 bases and J 5 bases; bases outside gene matches: 6. The germline CDR1 and CDR2 sequences are SNHLY and FYNNEI. Preparation methods for the bulk TCR libraries were those previously described, with listed TCR primers. Each CDR3 protein is one row after TCRdb ran MiXCR on the PCR reads. The sample shows a few hundred thousand distinct CDR3 sequences, about 22% of them seen only once. The receptor was derived from a human donor in good health. Some libraries in this study had Jurkat cell RNA spiked in. This sequence joins TRBV2 and TRBJ1-6; 10 bases line up with TRBD1. Sequenced material: naive CD8+ T cells from blood, with Jurkat cell RNA spiked in. Subset: FACS-sorted CD8+CD4-CCR7+CD45RA+ naive T cells. DNA of the CDR3: TGTGCCAGCTTCGAAGGGACAGGGGATAATTCACCCCTCCACTTT. Its translation: CASFEGTGDNSPLHF.